The entry that follows covers one T cell receptor (beta chain) sequence. Its antigen is not known. The data were obtained in a study of CXCR4 blockade with PD-1 therapy in pancreatic cancer. General observations from the study: Tumors were clonally expanded, mean around 0.14 versus 0.05 in healthy blood. Clone frequency correlated with its number of distinct nucleotide rearrangements.

Some clones are missing from TCRdb's copy, which holds only in-frame ones; the method was immunoSEQ multiplex PCR. The sample has fewer than 4,500 clones; roughly two fifths are singletons. There are 13 residues in the CDR3. Germline CDR1 and CDR2: KGHSH and LQKENI. With 4 bases removed from V and 4 bases from J, the gap between germline ends came to 9 bases. No neoadjuvant therapy was given before resection to the patients supplying these archived tumor blocks. The sequencing sample was made of tumor tissue. The chain couples TRBV18 to TRBJ2-3; possible D gene TRBD1, 5 bases. This receptor was obtained from a human donor with pancreatic ductal adenocarcinoma. In DNA, the CDR3 is TGTGCCAGCTCACAAAGACAGCCAGATACGCAGTATTTT. Its translation is CASSQRQPDTQYF.